This T cell receptor beta chain came from a study of response to subunit inactivated influenza vaccine. V trimming: 2 bases; J trimming: 1 base; junction bases outside the gene matches: 16. The germline gives CDR1 LGHNA, CDR2 YNFKEQ. The CDR3 covers 19 residues. Each CDR3 protein is one row after TCRdb ran MiXCR on the RT-PCR reads. The sample has about 570,000 distinct CDR3 sequences; about 11% are singletons. These records were also assigned to another study, of T cells expressing NK-cell markers. That study adds: The authors generated TCR beta cDNA through 5'RACE template switching with UMIs. Of the CD8+ T cell pool in roughly six donors, roughly 1.0-8% was accounted for by dominant NKG2C+ clonotypes. One observes that, in a few donors, these clonotypes were also the leading ones within the CD3+CD56-NKG2C+ fraction.

The material was PBMCs from blood, obtained on the day of vaccination. The chain recombines TRBV4-2 with TRBJ2-5; TRBD1 matches at 7 bases. The sequence was obtained from a man aged 45-65 years who received an inactivated influenza vaccine. The CDR3 DNA reads as TGTGCCAGCAGCCAAATAACCCAGGGGGTCGGGTTCGTCCAAGAGACCCAGTACTTC. Its protein product is CASSQITQGVGFVQETQYF.